The rows below give T cell receptor beta chains drawn from one sample of a study of early T cells in non-severe SARS-CoV-2 infection. One entry per CDR3 protein results from TCRdb running MiXCR on the 5' RACE reads. The data hold about 110,000 distinct CDR3 sequences, with around 10% observed a single time. Sequencing was performed on whole blood. The receptors originated from an adult who was a healthcare worker with PCR-confirmed SARS-CoV-2 infection or an uninfected control (not recorded which). The CDR3 runs from the conserved cysteine through the conserved F or W. D genes are given only for firm matches. Expanded clones are given a class, and other clones once, few, many or no size at all.

size,J,V,D,DNA,CDR3
.,TRBJ1-5,TRBV6-6,TRBD1,TGTGCCAGCAGTACCACGGACAGGGGCAGGGATCAGCCCCAGCATTTT,CASSTTDRGRDQPQHF
few,TRBJ2-5,TRBV28,.,TGTGCCAGCAGTTCCACCCGACTCGAGCTAGAGACCCAGTACTTC,CASSSTRLELETQYF
few,TRBJ2-6,TRBV5-1,.,TGCGCCAGCAGCTTGGGGCGGGATGGCCCCACTGGGGCCAACGTCCTGACTTTC,CASSLGRDGPTGANVLTF
few,TRBJ1-1,TRBV9,.,TGTGCCAGCAGCGTAGGTGTGGTGAACACTGAAGCTTTCTTT,CASSVGVVNTEAFF
few,TRBJ1-4,TRBV5-1,TRBD1,TGCGCCAGCAGCTCCGGGACAGTTGAAGAAAAACTGTTTTTT,CASSSGTVEEKLFF
many,TRBJ2-5,TRBV12-3/TRBV12-4,.,TGTGCCAGCAGTTTTTGGGGAGAAGAGACCCAGTACTTC,CASSFWGEETQYF
.,TRBJ2-3,TRBV10-2,TRBD2,TGCGCCAGCAGTGAATCGTCGGGGGGGAGCACAGATACGCAGTATTTT,CASSESSGGSTDTQYF
few,TRBJ1-4,TRBV2,.,TGTGCCAGCAGGACCGGGCCCGGAGGTGAAAAACTGTTTTTT,CASRTGPGGEKLFF
.,TRBJ2-1,TRBV20-1,.,TGCAGTGCTAGAGATAATTTAGGGGCAGTTGAGCAGTTCTTC,CSARDNLGAVEQFF
many,TRBJ1-6,TRBV29-1,.,TGCAGCGCGGGAGAAAATTCACCCCTCCACTTT,CSAGENSPLHF
many,TRBJ2-1,TRBV7-9,.,TGTGCCAGCAGCTTAGGAGGAGGGCCCATGAATGAGCAGTTCTTC,CASSLGGGPMNEQFF
many,TRBJ2-1,TRBV10-3,TRBD2,TGTGCCATCAGGGAGGCTAGCGGGGGGCCGTACAATGAGCAGTTCTTC,CAIREASGGPYNEQFF
many,TRBJ1-1,TRBV6-1,TRBD1,TGTGCCAGCAGTGAGCACAGGGGGTGGGGGAACACTGAAGCTTTCTTT,CASSEHRGWGNTEAFF
.,TRBJ1-5,TRBV12-3/TRBV12-4,.,TGTGCCAGCACACGGTACTCGGGGGTTGGCAATCAGCCCCAGCATTTT,CASTRYSGVGNQPQHF